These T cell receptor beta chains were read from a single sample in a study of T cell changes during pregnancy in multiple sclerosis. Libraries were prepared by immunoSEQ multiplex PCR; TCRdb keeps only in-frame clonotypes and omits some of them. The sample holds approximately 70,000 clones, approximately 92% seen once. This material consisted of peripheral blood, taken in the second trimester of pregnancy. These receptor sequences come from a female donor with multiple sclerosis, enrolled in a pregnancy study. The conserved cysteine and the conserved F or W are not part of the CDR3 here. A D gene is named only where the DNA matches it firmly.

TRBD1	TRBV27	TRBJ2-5	ASSRLPPGQVGETQY
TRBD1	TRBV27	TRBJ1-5	ASRRTGYSNQPQH
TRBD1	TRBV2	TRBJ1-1	ASSEPDRGADMNTEAF
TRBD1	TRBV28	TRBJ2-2	ASSFRDRGSGELF
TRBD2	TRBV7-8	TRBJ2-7	ASSPRASGGNYEQY
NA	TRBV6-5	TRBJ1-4	ASRLNEKLF
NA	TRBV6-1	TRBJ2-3	ASSEAGRSTDTQY
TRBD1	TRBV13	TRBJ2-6	ASSGDRAAGANVLT
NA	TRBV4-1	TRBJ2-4	ASSQAGSPSGQY
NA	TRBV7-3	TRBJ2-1	ASSSSNEQF
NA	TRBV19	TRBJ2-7	ASSSYRGARSYEQY